Listed below are T cell receptor beta chains from one sample, sequenced in a study of T cell responses to AZD1222 COVID-19 vaccine. Here immunoSEQ multiplex PCR was the method, and the copy in TCRdb shows in-frame clones only, minus some. Altogether approximately 180,000 clones are present, 85% to 90% being singletons, with the ten largest covering 7.5% to 9.5%. The sample was peripheral blood, taken on day 0 of AZD1222 vaccination. Receptor source: an adult in good health. Each CDR3 is given with its conserved first and last residue. The order of the fields is clone size, D gene, V gene, J gene, CDR3 protein, CDR3 DNA. D genes are given only for firm matches. Rows give clone size only sometimes, using once, few, many, or a class for an expanded clone.

size: -
D: -
V: TRBV4-2
J: TRBJ1-1
CDR3: CASSQAITGTGDTEAFF
DNA: TGTGCCAGCAGCCAAGCTATTACCGGAACAGGAGACACTGAAGCTTTCTTT

size: -
D: -
V: TRBV27
J: TRBJ2-1
CDR3: CASSPSLSSYNEQFF
DNA: TGTGCCAGCAGCCCGTCTCTGAGCTCCTACAATGAGCAGTTCTTC

size: -
D: TRBD1
V: TRBV10-3
J: TRBJ2-1
CDR3: CAISESSTGGMNEQFF
DNA: TGTGCCATCAGTGAGTCGAGCACAGGGGGTATGAATGAGCAGTTCTTC

size: -
D: -
V: TRBV11-2
J: TRBJ1-2
CDR3: CASRPIGGTDYGYTF
DNA: TGTGCCAGCAGGCCGATCGGGGGAACTGACTATGGCTACACCTTC

size: few
D: -
V: TRBV30
J: TRBJ1-4
CDR3: CALKTGTSNEKLFF
DNA: TGTGCCTTAAAAACCGGGACATCGAATGAAAAACTGTTTTTT

size: -
D: TRBD1
V: TRBV6-5
J: TRBJ2-2
CDR3: CASSRTGVAGELFF
DNA: TGTGCCAGCAGTCGAACAGGGGTAGCCGGGGAGCTGTTTTTT

size: few
D: TRBD1
V: TRBV6-5
J: TRBJ2-7
CDR3: CASSPRTGGYEQYF
DNA: TGTGCCAGCAGTCCACGGACAGGGGGCTACGAGCAGTACTTC

size: -
D: -
V: TRBV5-1
J: TRBJ1-1
CDR3: CASSPNRNTEAFF
DNA: TGCGCCAGCAGCCCCAACAGGAACACTGAAGCTTTCTTT

size: -
D: -
V: TRBV5-1
J: TRBJ1-1
CDR3: CASSLGMNTEAFF
DNA: TGCGCCAGCAGCCTCGGGATGAACACTGAAGCTTTCTTT

size: once
D: -
V: TRBV3-1/TRBV3-2
J: TRBJ1-3
CDR3: CASSQDGGNTIYF
DNA: TGTGCCAGCAGCCAAGACGGGGGGAACACCATATATTTT

size: -
D: -
V: TRBV6-5
J: TRBJ1-6
CDR3: CASSYSTGVALHF
DNA: TGTGCCAGCAGTTACTCGACGGGTGTTGCCCTCCACTTT

size: -
D: -
V: TRBV30
J: TRBJ1-5
CDR3: CAWSVDRSQPQHF
DNA: TGTGCCTGGAGTGTTGACAGGTCTCAGCCCCAGCATTTT

size: -
D: -
V: TRBV6-5
J: TRBJ1-2
CDR3: CASSYSAEYGYTF
DNA: TGTGCCAGCAGTTACTCTGCAGAGTATGGCTACACCTTC

size: -
D: -
V: TRBV15
J: TRBJ1-1
CDR3: CATSRGGIGDTEAFF
DNA: TGTGCCACCAGCAGAGGGGGGATTGGGGATACTGAAGCTTTCTTT

size: -
D: -
V: TRBV5-4
J: TRBJ1-2
CDR3: CASSLQGVGYGYTF
DNA: TGTGCCAGCAGCTTACAAGGGGTCGGCTATGGCTACACCTTC

size: -
D: -
V: TRBV4-3
J: TRBJ1-1
CDR3: CASSQAARGGNTEAFF
DNA: TGCGCCAGCAGCCAAGCCGCCAGGGGAGGGAACACTGAAGCTTTCTTT

size: once
D: -
V: TRBV7-2
J: TRBJ2-6
CDR3: CASSPSSGANVLTF
DNA: TGTGCCAGCAGCCCCTCTTCTGGGGCCAACGTCCTGACTTTC

size: -
D: TRBD1
V: TRBV12-3/TRBV12-4
J: TRBJ1-1
CDR3: CASSGTGGSEAFF
DNA: TGTGCCAGCTCCGGGACAGGGGGCTCTGAAGCTTTCTTT

size: -
D: TRBD1
V: TRBV2
J: TRBJ1-2
CDR3: CASSPSRDRDYGYTF
DNA: TGTGCCAGCTCCCCGAGCAGGGACAGGGACTATGGCTACACCTTC

size: -
D: -
V: TRBV9
J: TRBJ1-1
CDR3: CASKRGSEAFF
DNA: TGTGCCAGCAAGAGAGGGAGTGAAGCTTTCTTT

size: -
D: -
V: TRBV28
J: TRBJ1-1
CDR3: CASSLGVNTEAFF
DNA: TGTGCCAGCAGCCTGGGGGTGAACACTGAAGCTTTCTTT

size: -
D: -
V: TRBV27
J: TRBJ2-3
CDR3: CASSLRGEDTQYF
DNA: TGTGCCAGCAGTTTAAGGGGGGAAGATACGCAGTATTTT

size: -
D: TRBD2
V: TRBV6-5
J: TRBJ2-7
CDR3: CASSYYSGGADEQYF
DNA: TGTGCCAGCAGTTACTATAGCGGGGGGGCCGACGAGCAGTACTTC

size: -
D: TRBD1
V: TRBV7-9
J: TRBJ2-7
CDR3: CASRAFTGGREQYF
DNA: TGTGCCAGCAGGGCTTTTACAGGGGGAAGAGAGCAGTACTTC

size: few
D: TRBD1
V: TRBV29-1
J: TRBJ1-1
CDR3: CSVADRVNTEAFF
DNA: TGCAGCGTTGCCGACAGGGTGAACACTGAAGCTTTCTTT

size: -
D: -
V: TRBV27
J: TRBJ1-6
CDR3: CASSFQGLSSYNSPLHF
DNA: TGTGCCAGCAGTTTCCAAGGGCTGAGCTCCTATAATTCACCCCTCCACTTT

size: -
D: -
V: TRBV3-1/TRBV3-2
J: TRBJ1-6
CDR3: CASSQVTKNSPLHF
DNA: TGTGCCAGCAGCCAAGTCACGAAGAATTCACCCCTCCACTTT

size: -
D: TRBD1
V: TRBV2
J: TRBJ1-6
CDR3: CASKLSGTENSPLHF
DNA: TGTGCCAGCAAATTATCCGGGACAGAAAATTCACCCCTCCACTTT

size: -
D: -
V: TRBV11-2
J: TRBJ1-1
CDR3: CASSFWDAAVNTEAFF
DNA: TGTGCCAGCAGCTTCTGGGATGCTGCGGTGAACACTGAAGCTTTCTTT

size: -
D: -
V: TRBV5-6
J: TRBJ2-1
CDR3: CASSLDQGRNNEQFF
DNA: TGTGCCAGCAGCTTGGATCAGGGGAGGAACAATGAGCAGTTCTTC

size: -
D: -
V: TRBV4-2
J: TRBJ2-1
CDR3: CASSPRYNNNEQFF
DNA: TGTGCCAGCAGCCCGCGGTACAACAACAATGAGCAGTTCTTC

size: -
D: -
V: TRBV6-5
J: TRBJ2-7
CDR3: CASSFGTTYEQYF
DNA: TGTGCCAGCAGTTTCGGAACCACCTACGAGCAGTACTTC

size: -
D: -
V: TRBV29-1
J: TRBJ1-2
CDR3: CSVGLKLYGYTF
DNA: TGCAGCGTTGGTTTGAAACTCTATGGCTACACCTTC

size: -
D: -
V: TRBV30
J: TRBJ2-7
CDR3: CAWSASLGISYEQYF
DNA: TGTGCCTGGAGTGCGTCGTTGGGTATCTCCTACGAGCAGTACTTC

size: -
D: -
V: TRBV5-1
J: TRBJ2-7
CDR3: CASSLGRTSYEQYF
DNA: TGCGCCAGCAGCCTGGGACGGACCTCCTACGAGCAGTACTTC

size: -
D: TRBD1
V: TRBV6-9
J: TRBJ2-7
CDR3: CASSSKAGTGNYEQYF
DNA: TGTGCCAGCAGTTCCAAGGCGGGGACAGGGAACTACGAGCAGTACTTC

size: -
D: TRBD1
V: TRBV6-1
J: TRBJ1-2
CDR3: CASSDGGGQVVSYVLMGYTF
DNA: TGTGCCAGCAGTGACGGGGGGGGACAGGTGGTATCATACGTCTTGATGGGCTACACCTTC

size: once
D: -
V: TRBV19
J: TRBJ2-6
CDR3: CASSIDGYGANVLTF
DNA: TGTGCCAGTAGTATCGATGGGTATGGGGCCAACGTCCTGACTTTC

size: -
D: -
V: TRBV12-5
J: TRBJ2-5
CDR3: CASGFSGETQYF
DNA: TGTGCTAGTGGTTTTAGTGGGGAGACCCAGTACTTC

size: -
D: TRBD2
V: TRBV11-3
J: TRBJ2-5
CDR3: CASSQASGGASETQYF
DNA: TGTGCCAGCAGCCAAGCGAGCGGGGGGGCATCAGAGACCCAGTACTTC

size: -
D: TRBD2
V: TRBV11-2
J: TRBJ2-1
CDR3: CASSDETSGHEQFF
DNA: TGTGCCAGCAGCGATGAGACTAGCGGGCACGAGCAGTTCTTC

size: -
D: -
V: TRBV5-1
J: TRBJ1-6
CDR3: CASSLEVGRALPALHF
DNA: TGCGCCAGCAGCTTGGAAGTAGGCAGGGCCCTCCCGGCCCTCCACTTT

size: -
D: -
V: TRBV27
J: TRBJ1-1
CDR3: CASSINWGLTEAFF
DNA: TGTGCCAGCAGTATTAATTGGGGCCTCACTGAAGCTTTCTTT

size: -
D: -
V: TRBV27
J: TRBJ2-3
CDR3: CASSSGLDTQYF
DNA: TGTGCCAGCAGTTCGGGGCTAGATACGCAGTATTTT

size: -
D: -
V: TRBV9
J: TRBJ1-2
CDR3: CASSERVHGYTF
DNA: TGTGCCAGCAGCGAGAGGGTCCATGGCTACACCTTC

size: once
D: -
V: TRBV2
J: TRBJ2-2
CDR3: CASNKNTGELFF
DNA: TGTGCCAGCAATAAGAACACCGGGGAGCTGTTTTTT

size: -
D: TRBD2
V: TRBV19
J: TRBJ2-3
CDR3: CASSTRTSGLTDTQYF
DNA: TGTGCCAGTAGTACAAGGACTAGCGGGCTCACAGATACGCAGTATTTT

size: -
D: TRBD2
V: TRBV6-6
J: TRBJ2-7
CDR3: CASSYSDGGGSYEQYF
DNA: TGTGCCAGCAGTTACTCGGACGGCGGGGGATCCTACGAGCAGTACTTC

size: -
D: -
V: TRBV5-5
J: TRBJ2-2
CDR3: CASSGFRLRELFF
DNA: TGTGCCAGCAGCGGCTTTAGGTTAAGGGAGCTGTTTTTT

size: -
D: TRBD1
V: TRBV5-1
J: TRBJ1-6
CDR3: CASSPWGTGERGSPLHF
DNA: TGCGCCAGCAGCCCGTGGGGGACAGGGGAACGTGGTTCACCCCTCCACTTT

size: -
D: TRBD1
V: TRBV4-1
J: TRBJ1-5
CDR3: CASSQDGQGNNQPQHF
DNA: TGCGCCAGCAGCCAAGATGGACAGGGGAACAATCAGCCCCAGCATTTT

size: once
D: TRBD2
V: TRBV7-9
J: TRBJ2-1
CDR3: CASSLVRGVSNEQFF
DNA: TGTGCCAGCAGCTTAGTACGGGGGGTGAGCAATGAGCAGTTCTTC

size: -
D: -
V: TRBV6-1
J: TRBJ1-1
CDR3: CASSEQPREVMNTEAFF
DNA: TGTGCCAGCAGTGAACAACCGCGGGAAGTCATGAACACTGAAGCTTTCTTT

size: -
D: -
V: TRBV5-4
J: TRBJ1-6
CDR3: CASSLEVGRNSPLHF
DNA: TGTGCCAGCAGCTTGGAAGTAGGAAGGAATTCACCCCTCCACTTT

size: -
D: -
V: TRBV10-3
J: TRBJ1-2
CDR3: CAISESKVGYGYTF
DNA: TGTGCCATCAGTGAGTCGAAGGTGGGGTATGGCTACACCTTC

size: -
D: TRBD2
V: TRBV7-6
J: TRBJ2-7
CDR3: CASSLSTSGGTYEQYF
DNA: TGTGCCAGCAGCTTATCTACTAGCGGGGGGACCTACGAGCAGTACTTC